The sequence of this TCR beta chain was determined in a study of cytomegalovirus exposure and HLA in healthy donors. Across the study: A preliminary data release comprised roughly 80 million unique TCRs obtained from HLA-typed donors.

Notes on this clone: Antigen: not known.

Study outcomes and limitations: In a later analysis, common viral pathogens appeared linked to several of the most significant clusters. Confirmation in vitro established that a few CMV-associated chains were specific for CMV antigens. An observed cluster of highly shared sequence variants was recorded as a likely sequencing artifact.

Primers for the PCR totalled 60 Vbeta and 13 Jbeta. Generated by immunoSEQ multiplex PCR, the TCRdb table keeps only in-frame clones and is missing some. The sample data list roughly 200,000 clones. The receptor was derived from a man under 40 in good health and CMV-seronegative. Sequenced material: PBMCs.

Written as DNA, the CDR3 is TGTGCCAGCAGTCGACAGGGGACAGATACGCAGTATTTT. It yields the protein CASSRQGTDTQYF. The gene calls are TRBV2 and TRBJ2-3; 8 bases agree with TRBD1. The length of the CDR3 is 13 residues. Germline trimming cut 5 bases from V and 3 bases from J; bases unmatched to any gene: 1. Germline values: CDR1 SNHLY, CDR2 FYNNEI.